This is a list of T cell receptor beta chains from one sample in a study of low-dose radiotherapy and immunotherapy resistance in tumors. TCRdb redid the calling of the reads with MiXCR, one entry per CDR3 protein. This table has 65,000 to 100,000 distinct CDR3 sequences, over 15% appearing once. The material sequenced was PBMCs, taken before treatment. Receptors were obtained from a male donor with prostate cancer. The CDR3 runs from the conserved cysteine through the conserved F or W. Each record gives: CDR3 protein, CDR3 DNA, D gene, clone size, V gene, J gene. A D gene is named only where the DNA matches it firmly. Clone sizes are given selectively: once, few, many, or a class where the clone is expanded.

CDR3 protein: CASSLLGSNQPQHF; CDR3 DNA: TGTGCCAGCAGCTTATTAGGCAGCAATCAGCCCCAGCATTTT; D gene: .; clone size: many; V gene: TRBV5-4; J gene: TRBJ1-5
CDR3 protein: CASSDNSNQPQHF; CDR3 DNA: TGTGCCAGCAGCGATAATAGCAATCAGCCCCAGCATTTT; D gene: .; clone size: many; V gene: TRBV9; J gene: TRBJ1-5
CDR3 protein: CASSQGTGVTEAFF; CDR3 DNA: TGTGCCAGCAGCCAAGGGACAGGAGTGACTGAAGCTTTCTTT; D gene: TRBD1; clone size: many; V gene: TRBV4-2; J gene: TRBJ1-1
CDR3 protein: CASRPAYEQYF; CDR3 DNA: TGTGCCAGCAGACCCGCCTACGAGCAGTACTTC; D gene: .; clone size: many; V gene: TRBV3-1; J gene: TRBJ2-7
CDR3 protein: CASSRDSAVGYGYTF; CDR3 DNA: TGTGCCAGCAGTCGGGACAGCGCGGTCGGCTATGGCTACACCTTC; D gene: TRBD1; clone size: .; V gene: TRBV12-3/TRBV12-4; J gene: TRBJ1-2
CDR3 protein: CAWLASGGNTGELFF; CDR3 DNA: TGTGCCTGGCTCGCTAGCGGGGGCAACACCGGGGAGCTGTTTTTT; D gene: TRBD2; clone size: many; V gene: TRBV30; J gene: TRBJ2-2
CDR3 protein: CASNPQEGGSYGYTF; CDR3 DNA: TGTGCCAGCAACCCACAGGAAGGAGGGTCTTATGGCTACACCTTC; D gene: .; clone size: many; V gene: TRBV6-1; J gene: TRBJ1-2
CDR3 protein: CASSLAETNTGELFF; CDR3 DNA: TGTGCCAGCAGTTTAGCAGAAACGAACACCGGGGAGCTGTTTTTT; D gene: .; clone size: .; V gene: TRBV12-3/TRBV12-4; J gene: TRBJ2-2
CDR3 protein: CASSQLHRPNTGELFF; CDR3 DNA: TGTGCCAGCAGCCAACTCCACCGACCTAACACCGGGGAGCTGTTTTTT; D gene: .; clone size: many; V gene: TRBV3-1; J gene: TRBJ2-2
CDR3 protein: CASSLGGRGNTEAFF; CDR3 DNA: TGTGCCAGCAGCTTGGGTGGGAGGGGGAACACTGAAGCTTTCTTT; D gene: .; clone size: many; V gene: TRBV5-4; J gene: TRBJ1-1
CDR3 protein: CASSIAPRTGNTQYF; CDR3 DNA: TGTGCCAGTAGTATCGCTCCTCGGACAGGGAACACGCAGTATTTT; D gene: TRBD1; clone size: many; V gene: TRBV19; J gene: TRBJ2-3
CDR3 protein: CASSPSVGTAYGYTF; CDR3 DNA: TGTGCCAGCAGCCCATCGGTCGGGACAGCCTATGGCTACACCTTC; D gene: TRBD1; clone size: .; V gene: TRBV14; J gene: TRBJ1-2